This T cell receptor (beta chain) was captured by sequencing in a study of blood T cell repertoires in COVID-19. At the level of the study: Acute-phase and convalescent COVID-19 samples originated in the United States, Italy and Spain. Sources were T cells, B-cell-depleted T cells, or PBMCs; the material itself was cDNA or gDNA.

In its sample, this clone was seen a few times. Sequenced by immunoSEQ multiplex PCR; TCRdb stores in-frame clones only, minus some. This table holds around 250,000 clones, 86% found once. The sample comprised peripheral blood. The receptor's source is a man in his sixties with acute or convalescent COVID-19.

Here the CDR3 DNA reads TGTGCCAGCAGCCCGGACGGGGGGTACACCGGGGAGCTGTTTTTT. It encodes CASSPDGGYTGELFF. The V gene is TRBV5-5, the J gene TRBJ2-2; TRBD2 agrees at 7 bases. The V gene's germline CDR1 is SGHKS and CDR2 YYEKEE (reference sequence). The trim removed 4 bases at V and 3 bases at J, leaving 6 bases unmatched. The CDR3 is 15 residues long.